Described below is a single TCR beta chain sequence and its context. The entry originates in a study of control samples from healthy donors and cancer patients. Using immunoSEQ multiplex PCR, the repertoire was profiled, and TCRdb retains in-frame clones only, with some absent. The sample records 110,000 or so clones, 90% being singletons. CDR1 and CDR2 (germline): MGHDK, SYGVNS. This CDR3 has 16 amino acids. The V and J ends lost 0 bases and 0 bases respectively, with 9 bases between them. The sequence was obtained from a human donor in good health. The donor label of this sample is uncertain. The sample was blood. J is TRBJ1-3 and V is TRBV25-1; D ambiguous. CDR3 sequence (DNA): TGTGCCAGCAGTGAATATTTCGGTAACTCTGGAAACACCATATATTTT. Its translation: CASSEYFGNSGNTIYF.